The subject of this entry is one T cell receptor beta chain. Its antigen is not identified. 13 Jbeta primers and 60 Vbeta primers were used for the PCR. TCRdb's copy holds only in-frame clones and misses some; the assay was immunoSEQ multiplex PCR. The table for this sample gives under 200,000 clones. Per germline, CDR1 MDHEN and CDR2 SYDVKM. The CDR3 totals 13 residues. With 5 bases removed from V and 2 bases from J, the gap between germline ends came to 10 bases. The sample comes from a study of cytomegalovirus exposure and HLA in healthy donors. About the study: Counted in an early data release were tens of millions of unique TCRs from HLA-typed donors. Notes on the study in general: Despite most TCR sequences being rare, some public TCRs occurred in many donors. Cytomegalovirus status was reportedly diagnosed by the classifier with high sensitivity and specificity. By HLA locus, TCR association rates varied in a later analysis, with DRB1 showing the most and HLA-C the fewest.

V usage is TRBV28 and J usage is TRBJ2-7; perhaps TRBD1 as D (5 bases). This TCR came from a young woman in good health and CMV-seropositive. The sample taken for sequencing was PBMCs. CDR3 amino acids: CASSRGQAYEQYF. CDR3 nucleotide sequence: TGTGCCAGCAGTAGAGGACAAGCCTACGAGCAGTACTTC.